Below are 5 T cell receptor beta chains sequenced from a single sample in a study of human T cells and chemical hapten exposure. Time point described: patch test 2, 6 weeks after DPC sensitization. Treatment reported: therapeutic diphenylcyclopropenone sensitization with weekly scalp DPC. TCRdb reprocessed the RACE reads via MiXCR and lists one record per CDR3 protein. The top ten clones hold 1.5% to 2% of a sample with roughly 50,000 distinct CDR3 sequences, over 9.5% of them seen once. Here the sequenced sample was whole blood, taken in connection with sensitization to the hapten diphenylcyclopropenone (DPC). Source of these receptors: a woman aged 45-60 years with alopecia areata. Some clones in this sample may be carry-over from other donors' samples.

This clonotype was seen repeatedly, ten times or more. This chain links TRBV29-1 with TRBJ1-5, with a tentative D call TRBD1 (6 bases). Trimming took 7 bases from V and 3 from J, leaving 13 bases between them. CDR1 and CDR2 from the germline V gene are SQVTM and ANQGSEA. This CDR3 contains 13 residues. CDR3 protein: CSAQTGSNQPQHF. In DNA, the CDR3 is TGCAGCGCCCAGACAGGCTCCAATCAGCCCCAGCATTTT.

This clonotype came up many times. CDR3 sequence reads: CASCRSPNSGNTIYF. The CDR3, as DNA: TGTGCCAGCTGCCGGAGCCCCAACTCTGGAAACACCATATATTTT. The genes are TRBV2 and TRBJ1-3; D is unclear. The CDR3 has 15 residues. Trimming took off 8 bases at V and 0 bases at J, with 14 bases between the two ends. The germline V gene encodes CDR1 SNHLY and CDR2 FYNNEI.

In this sample, this clonotype turned up many times. V and J are TRBV7-8 and TRBJ1-5; 7 nucleotides agree with TRBD1. The CDR3 is 17 amino acids. Per the germline V gene, CDR1 is SGHVS and CDR2 is FQNEAQ. Unmatched junction bases numbered 14, after V lost 1 base and J lost 8 bases. CDR3 protein: CASSLEGAGSTLEPQHF. The CDR3 region has the DNA TGTGCCAGCAGCTTAGAGGGGGCGGGATCGACGTTGGAGCCCCAGCATTTT. The whole variable domain, filled in from reference TRBV7-8 and TRBJ1-5, reads GAGVSQSPRYKVAKRGQDVALRCDPISGHVSLFWYQQALGQGPEFLTYFQNEAQLDKSGLPSDRFFAERPEGSVSTLKIQRTQQEDSAVYLCASSLEGAGSTLEPQHFGDGTRLSIL.

At least ten counts were recorded for this clonotype. J is TRBJ1-1 and V is TRBV6-6, with D tentatively TRBD1 (6 bases). The CDR3 loop spans 15 amino acids. V was trimmed by 5 bases and J by 8 bases, leaving 21 bases between them. Germline V gene lookup returns CDR1 MNHNY and CDR2 SVGAGI (reference sequence). The CDR3 sequence: CASSNRGTGSTEAFF. The CDR3 bases are TGTGCCAGCAGTAACCGCGGAACAGGGAGTACGGAAGCTTTCTTT.

This clonotype has at least ten counts. This chain uses TRBV7-8 with TRBJ2-6; D possibly corresponds to TRBD1 (5 bases). Germline CDR1 reads SGHVS; CDR2 reads FQNEAQ. The CDR3 covers 19 residues. The ends were cut back, 5 bases at V and 0 bases at J, with 20 bases in the middle. The CDR3 bases are TGTGCCAGCAGCGTCTACCTCTTACGACAGATCTCTGGGGCCAACGTCCTGACTTTC. Protein product: CASSVYLLRQISGANVLTF.